This T cell receptor beta chain comes out of a study of T-cell memory formation after mild COVID-19. Study-wide points: Largely, contracting CD4+ clones fell within CM and EM, and contracting CD8+ clones within EMRA.

TCRdb reprocessed the 5' RACE reads via MiXCR and lists one record per CDR3 protein. Of 110,000 or so distinct CDR3 sequences listed, about a sixth are singletons. The germline V and J ends were trimmed by 3 bases and 2 bases, with 5 bases remaining between them. The CDR3 runs 12 residues. Only a few counts were recorded for this clonotype. No antigen is known for it. The sequenced material came from PBMCs or a T cell subset sorted from them (not recorded which). The clonotype was recovered from a man between 18 and 35 years old who had mild COVID-19 (a few samples of this study predate the infection). Cell type and time point are not known. The chain links TRBV12-3 or TRBV12-4 to TRBJ2-7; D gene unclear. CDR3 protein: CASSFGPYEQYF. In DNA, the CDR3 is TGTGCCAGCAGTTTCGGGCCCTACGAGCAGTACTTC.